This T cell receptor (beta chain) comes out of a study of identical twins. Whole-study results and caveats: Potential partial confounding of zero-insertion analyses by invariant MAIT and iNKT cells was noted.

Template switching (which added a universal primer site) was used, and cDNA carried unique molecular identifiers. TCRdb analysed the 5' RACE reads with MiXCR anew, one entry per CDR3 protein. This table holds 120,000 to 150,000 distinct CDR3 sequences, approximately 4% found once. This clonotype was found many times. What it binds is not known. Sequences were obtained from memory T cells sorted from blood. This clonotype originated in a man aged 18 to 30 in good health.

Here the CDR3 reads CASSTQPPEAGDEQFF. CDR3 sequence (DNA): TGCGCCAGCAGCACTCAACCTCCAGAAGCGGGAGATGAGCAGTTCTTC. This chain connects TRBV5-1 to TRBJ2-1, with 8 bases that match TRBD2. CDR3 length: 16 amino acids. In germline, CDR1 is SGHRS, CDR2 YFSETQ. V was clipped by 4 bases and J by 8 bases; unmatched bases: 14.